These 18 T cell receptor beta chains were all obtained from the same sample, sequenced in a study of blood T cell repertoires in COVID-19. TCRdb keeps only in-frame clones here, not all; method: immunoSEQ multiplex PCR. The table has fewer than 350,000 clones, roughly 90% seen once. The sequenced sample was PBMCs or T cells enriched from blood (not recorded which). The receptors were gathered from a woman younger than 45 who had been exposed to COVID-19.

J is TRBJ2-2 and V is TRBV18, with a possible D match to TRBD1 (6 bases). This CDR3 contains 14 residues. Germline V lookup: CDR1 KGHSH, CDR2 LQKENI. Trimming pared 2 bases from V and 6 bases from J, leaving 10 bases between. CDR3: CASSPSRGSGELFF. The CDR3 region has the DNA TGTGCCAGCTCACCAAGCAGGGGTTCCGGGGAGCTGTTTTTT.

The chain joins TRBV6-6 to TRBJ2-7; D is ambiguous. The V and J ends lost 5 bases and 6 bases respectively, with 14 bases between them. This CDR3 is built from 13 residues. Germline V gene lookup returns CDR1 MNHNY and CDR2 SVGAGI (reference sequence). The CDR3 region is CASSHGGLGEQYF. The CDR3 nucleotides read TGTGCCAGCAGTCATGGTGGGCTGGGCGAGCAGTACTTC.

This sequence joins TRBV28 and TRBJ1-1; 7 nucleotides line up with TRBD1. The junction had 7 bases not matched to a gene; V was cut back by 8 bases and J by 4 bases. CDR1 and CDR2 from the germline V gene are MDHEN and SYDVKM. The CDR3 is 13 residues long. CDR3 bases: TGTGCCAGCGAAATAGGGGGCCGCACTGAAGCTTTCTTT. Protein: CASEIGGRTEAFF.

The V call is TRBV28, the J call TRBJ2-7; D not certain. The CDR3 runs to 12 residues. The germline gives CDR1 MDHEN, CDR2 SYDVKM. V was clipped by 6 bases and J by 2 bases, with 8 bases between them. The CDR3 spells CASRPDTYEQYF. The CDR3 region has the DNA TGTGCCAGCAGACCAGACACCTACGAGCAGTACTTC.

This rearrangement joins TRBV10-3 to TRBJ1-2; D possibly corresponds to TRBD1 (5 bases). Germline assignment: CDR1 ENHRY and CDR2 SYGVKD. This CDR3 is built from 14 residues. Deletions cut 3 bases from V and 3 bases from J, with 11 bases between. In DNA form, the CDR3 reads TGTGCCATCAGTGATAGCTCGGGGGACTATGGCTACACCTTC. Translating gives CAISDSSGDYGYTF.

V usage is TRBV7-9 and J usage is TRBJ1-4; D is unresolved. There are 14 residues in the CDR3. Trimming shortened V by 7 bases and J by 0 bases, and 9 bases separated the two germline ends. Germline V gene data show CDR1 as SEHNR and CDR2 as FQNEAQ (reference sequence). CDR3 loop: CASTHGSTNEKLFF. CDR3 bases: TGTGCCAGCACCCACGGTTCAACTAATGAAAAACTGTTTTTT.

The J gene is TRBJ1-3, the V gene TRBV21-1; TRBD1, as called in the table, went unchecked against the DNA. TRBV21-1 is designated a pseudogene. The CDR3 consists of 16 residues. CDR3 bases: TGTGCCAGCAGCAAAGTGGGGGCTGACTCTGGAAACACCATATATTTT. Its translation is CASSKVGADSGNTIYF.

The chain has TRBV7-8 and TRBJ1-2, with 9 bases lining up with TRBD1. The ends lost 2 bases at V and 5 bases at J; junction bases unmatched: 9. The CDR3 runs to 16 residues. Germline V gives CDR1 SGHVS, CDR2 FQNEAQ. The DNA for the CDR3 is TGTGCCAGCAGCTTACGATACCCCGGGACAGGGTATGGCTACACCTTC. Protein: CASSLRYPGTGYGYTF.

This clone came up once. The chain has TRBV20-1 and TRBJ2-5; a weak D match, TRBD2 (6 bases). This CDR3 is built from 11 residues. Trimming shortened V by 7 bases and J by 4 bases, and 10 bases separated the two germline ends. Germline V gene data show CDR1 as DFQATT and CDR2 as SNEGSKA (reference sequence). CDR3 amino acids: CSVRESETQYF. In DNA, the CDR3 is TGCAGTGTCCGGGAGTCAGAGACCCAGTACTTC.

This sequence joins TRBV27 and TRBJ2-2, with D possibly TRBD2 on 6 matching bases. CDR1 and CDR2 (germline): MNHEY, SMNVEV (reference sequence). The CDR3 totals 14 residues. Trimming cost V 8 bases and J 4 bases, with 14 bases left between them. The DNA of the CDR3 is TGTGCCAGCCTTACTAGCAGTGGCACCGGGGAGCTGTTTTTT. It encodes CASLTSSGTGELFF.

This clone was counted between two and nine times. The CDR3 sequence: CASSQPGDSYNSPLHF. The CDR3 DNA is TGTGCCAGCAGCCAACCAGGGGATTCCTATAATTCACCCCTCCACTTT. The chain carries TRBV28 and TRBJ1-6; tentative D call: TRBD1 (6 bases). Trimming cost V 6 bases and J 1 base, with 13 bases left between them. This CDR3 contains 16 residues. The germline V gene encodes CDR1 MDHEN and CDR2 SYDVKM.

The chain carries TRBV13 and TRBJ2-2; TRBD1 might be the D (5 bases). Trimming removed 6 bases at V and 4 bases at J, with 15 bases between. CDR1 and CDR2 from the germline V gene are PRHDT and FYEKMQ (reference sequence). The CDR3 extends over 15 amino acids. The CDR3 is CASRGPGMATGELFF. CDR3 DNA: TGTGCCAGCAGGGGGCCGGGTATGGCCACCGGGGAGCTGTTTTTT.

This chain joins TRBV19 and TRBJ2-5, with TRBD1 matching over 9 bases. This CDR3 spans 16 amino acids. Germline V gene lookup returns CDR1 LNHDA and CDR2 SQIVND (reference sequence). The V gene end was trimmed by 3 bases and the J gene end by 4 bases; junction bases not matched to a gene: 9. The CDR3, as DNA: TGTGCCAGTAGTATCCAGGGAGGACAGGGGTTAGAGACCCAGTACTTC. Translation: CASSIQGGQGLETQYF.

The CDR3 is CASRTATGSTDTQYF. DNA of the CDR3: TGCGCCAGCAGAACCGCGACAGGTAGCACAGATACGCAGTATTTT. The chain joins TRBV5-1 to TRBJ2-3; D is perhaps TRBD1 (6 bases). The CDR3 totals 15 residues. The V gene's germline CDR1 is SGHRS and CDR2 YFSETQ. Trimming took 5 bases from V and 0 from J, leaving 13 bases between them.

This chain links TRBV28 with TRBJ2-5; 8 bases are a match to TRBD1. CDR1 is MDHEN and CDR2 is SYDVKM in the germline V gene. With V trimmed by 7 bases and J by 4 bases, 11 bases remained unmatched. This CDR3 is 15 amino acids long. DNA of the CDR3: TGTGCCAGCACTATCGGACAGGGCCTCGGAGAGACCCAGTACTTC. This encodes CASTIGQGLGETQYF.

V usage is TRBV27 and J usage is TRBJ1-1; D uncertain. V lost 8 bases and J 0 bases, leaving 10 bases between the germline ends. CDR3 length equals 13 residues. Per the germline V gene, CDR1 is MNHEY and CDR2 is SMNVEV (reference sequence). The DNA for the CDR3 is TGTGCCAGCTTTCCTGGGCTGAACACTGAAGCTTTCTTT. Protein sequence: CASFPGLNTEAFF.

The chain joins TRBV3-1 (or the pseudogene TRBV3-2) to TRBJ2-7; 10 bases are a match to TRBD1. The ends lost 0 bases at V and 3 bases at J; junction bases unmatched: 5. CDR1 and CDR2 from the germline V gene are LGHDT and YNNKEL (reference sequence). CDR3 length: 16 amino acids. In DNA form, the CDR3 reads TGTGCCAGCAGCCAAGAAAAGAGGACAGGGGGCTACGAGCAGTACTTC. Protein product: CASSQEKRTGGYEQYF.

V gene TRBV4-1 combines with J gene TRBJ1-6; D is possibly TRBD1 (6 bases). The CDR3 has 15 amino acids. V was pared by 3 bases and J by 4 bases, with 10 bases between. Germline lookup yields CDR1 MGHRA and CDR2 YSYEKL. CDR3 sequence: CASSHPDRYNSPLHF. CDR3 bases: TGCGCCAGCAGCCACCCGGACAGATATAATTCACCCCTCCACTTT.